The next 30 T cell receptor beta chains were all read from a single sample in a study of cytomegalovirus exposure and HLA in healthy donors. Using immunoSEQ multiplex PCR, the repertoire was profiled, and TCRdb retains in-frame clones only, with some absent. The table lists about 98,000 clones, about 88% of them singletons, with about 6.5% in the top ten. Material: PBMCs. These receptors came from a man between 18 and 29 years old in good health and CMV-seropositive.

The chain is built from TRBV19 and TRBJ2-1; 10 bases are a match to TRBD2. V gave up 6 bases and J gave up 4 bases; unmatched junction bases: 6. This CDR3 contains 15 residues. Germline CDR1 is LNHDA and CDR2 is SQIVND (reference sequence). DNA for the CDR3: TGTGCCAGTAGCCCGACTAGCGGGTCTTACAATGAGCAGTTCTTC. As protein: CASSPTSGSYNEQFF.

The chain has TRBV5-1 and TRBJ2-5; 7 nucleotides align to TRBD1. Per germline, CDR1 SGHRS and CDR2 YFSETQ. The CDR3 runs 14 residues. V trimming: 4 bases; J trimming: 5 bases; junction bases outside the gene matches: 8. For the CDR3, the DNA is TGCGCCAGCAGCGACGACAGGGCCCGGGAGACCCAGTACTTC. It codes for CASSDDRARETQYF.

The chain is built from TRBV9 and TRBJ1-1; 8 nucleotides align to TRBD1. This CDR3 is 14 amino acids long. The germline V gene encodes CDR1 SGDLS and CDR2 YYNGEE. The V and J ends lost 2 bases and 7 bases, in that order; junction bases with no gene match: 7. The CDR3 is CASSVGTGDLEAFF. The CDR3 nucleotides read TGTGCCAGCAGCGTCGGGACAGGAGACCTTGAAGCTTTCTTT.

The CDR3 reads CASSPEWGGETQYF. The CDR3 coding sequence is TGTGCCAGCTCACCAGAATGGGGAGGGGAGACCCAGTACTTC. The chain carries TRBV18 and TRBJ2-5; 7 bases agree with TRBD2. The CDR3 length is 14 residues. Germline CDR1 reads KGHSH; CDR2 reads LQKENI. After removal of 2 bases from V and 5 bases from J, the junction contained 5 bases not matched to a gene.

The chain couples TRBV5-6 to TRBJ2-3; 10 nucleotides agree with TRBD1. The CDR3 is made up of 15 amino acids. Germline CDR1 SGHDT, CDR2 YYEEEE. The V segment lost 6 bases and the J segment 3 bases; nucleotides outside the gene matches: 7. Here the CDR3 DNA reads TGTGCCAGCACGGGATCGGGACAGGGGACAGATACGCAGTATTTT. It is translated as CASTGSGQGTDTQYF.

Notes on this clone: The junction shows a germline mismatch at one end, possibly a read error. V is TRBV28 and J is TRBJ1-2; no clear D gene. CDR3 length equals 11 residues. CDR1 and CDR2 from the germline V gene are MDHEN and SYDVKM. CDR3 DNA sequence: TGTGCCAGCAGTTTAGGGTCAGGCGTTCGTTTC. Protein: CASSLGSGVRF.

The V and J genes are TRBV19 and TRBJ1-2; D may be TRBD1 (5 bases). The CDR3 loop spans 15 amino acids. V lost 5 bases and J lost 0, with 13 bases in between. The germline CDR1 and CDR2 sequences are LNHDA and SQIVND (reference sequence). The CDR3 nucleotides read TGTGCCAGTAGTGAAGCGGGGGAATCTAACTATGGCTACACCTTC. Translation gives CASSEAGESNYGYTF. Full variable domain (missing parts from reference TRBV19 and TRBJ1-2): DGGITQSPKYLFRKEGQNVTLSCEQNLNHDAMYWYRQDPGQGLRLIYYSQIVNDFQKGDIAEGYSVSREKKESFPLTVTSAQKNPTAFYLCASSEAGESNYGYTFGSGTRLTVV.

The V and J genes are TRBV19 and TRBJ1-4; 9 bases align to TRBD1. Trimming cost V 5 bases and J 7 bases; bases outside gene matches: 8. Looked up from germline, CDR1 is LNHDA and CDR2 is SQIVND (reference sequence). The CDR3 loop spans 15 amino acids. The CDR3 bases are TGTGCCAGTAGTCTTAACAGGGGGCCTGGTGAAAAACTGTTTTTT. Protein sequence: CASSLNRGPGEKLFF. Complete variable domain (other parts from reference TRBV19 and TRBJ1-4): DGGITQSPKYLFRKEGQNVTLSCEQNLNHDAMYWYRQDPGQGLRLIYYSQIVNDFQKGDIAEGYSVSREKKESFPLTVTSAQKNPTAFYLCASSLNRGPGEKLFFGSGTQLSVL.

The rearrangement uses TRBV11-2 and TRBJ1-1; TRBD1 is a possible D gene (5 bases). Germline V gene sequence: CDR1 SGHAT, CDR2 FQNNGV. The CDR3 extends over 15 amino acids. Trimming took 5 bases from V and 5 from J, leaving 18 bases between them. The CDR3, as DNA: TGTGCCAGCAGCCTCCCCACCGGGGGTTGGACTGAAGCTTTCTTT. Its protein product is CASSLPTGGWTEAFF.

This clone was found once. The chain uses TRBV19 and TRBJ2-7; 7 bases are shared with TRBD2. With V trimmed by 4 bases and J by 4 bases, 19 bases remained unmatched. The germline gives CDR1 LNHDA, CDR2 SQIVND (reference sequence). The CDR3 loop spans 18 amino acids. The CDR3 DNA follows: TGTGCCAGTAGTACCCTCTCATCCCAGGGAGGGCCCCGGTACGAGCAGTACTTC. This sequence encodes CASSTLSSQGGPRYEQYF.

CDR3 amino acids: CASTETGGRSYEQYF. The CDR3 DNA is TGTGCCAGCACCGAAACAGGGGGCAGGTCCTACGAGCAGTACTTC. The V gene is TRBV27, the J gene TRBJ2-7, with 9 positions matching TRBD1. The trim removed 7 bases at V and 1 base at J, leaving 8 bases unmatched. From germline, CDR1 is MNHEY and CDR2 SMNVEV (reference sequence). The CDR3 totals 15 residues.

The CDR3 DNA sequence: TGTGCCAGCAGTGGGTCGGGTACTACCTACGAGCAGTACTTC. Its translation: CASSGSGTTYEQYF. The chain joins TRBV28 to TRBJ2-7, with unresolved D. Looked up from germline, CDR1 is MDHEN and CDR2 is SYDVKM. V lost 5 bases and J 2 bases, leaving 13 bases between the germline ends. The CDR3 sequence is 14 residues long.

The chain has TRBV9 and TRBJ2-7, with D possibly matching TRBD2 (6 bases). The CDR3 sequence is 13 residues long. The V gene's germline CDR1 is SGDLS and CDR2 YYNGEE. Trimming shortened V by 4 bases and J by 5 bases, and 13 bases separated the two germline ends. The CDR3 sequence: CASSLYGGDEQYF. CDR3 DNA: TGTGCCAGCAGCCTTTACGGAGGGGACGAGCAGTACTTC.

V gene TRBV6-1 combines with J gene TRBJ1-1; D is perhaps TRBD1 (5 bases). This CDR3 has 14 residues. Germline assignment: CDR1 MNHNS and CDR2 SASEGT. The V gene lost 2 bases and the J gene lost 4 bases, with 11 bases spanning the gap. CDR3 DNA: TGTGCCAGCAGTGAAAGTACGGGGGGCACTGAAGCTTTCTTT. The encoded protein is CASSESTGGTEAFF.

CDR3 sequence: CASSPVGTQTYGYTF. In DNA form, the CDR3 reads TGTGCCAGCTCACCTGTCGGGACACAGACATATGGCTACACCTTC. V gene TRBV18 combines with J gene TRBJ1-2; D may be TRBD1 (6 bases). There are 15 residues in the CDR3. V was pared by 3 bases and J by 5 bases, with 16 bases between. The germline V gene encodes CDR1 KGHSH and CDR2 LQKENI.

The chain has TRBV14 and TRBJ2-1; 7 bases line up with TRBD2. Germline lookup yields CDR1 SGHDN and CDR2 FVKESK. CDR3 length: 16 amino acids. V lost 4 bases and J lost 1; bases outside the gene matches: 7. CDR3 nucleotide sequence: TGTGCCAGCAGCCCGAGAGGCGGGGGTTCCTACAATGAGCAGTTCTTC. The encoded protein is CASSPRGGGSYNEQFF.

This chain uses TRBV6-5 with TRBJ2-1, with 8 bases that match TRBD2. The CDR3 is 14 amino acids. Germline loops: CDR1 MNHEY, CDR2 SVGAGI. V lost 8 bases and J lost 0; bases outside the gene matches: 3. CDR3 DNA sequence: TGTGCCAGCTGGAGCGGGGGCTCCTACAATGAGCAGTTCTTC. Amino acids: CASWSGGSYNEQFF.

J is TRBJ2-5 and V is TRBV11-2; D unclear. This CDR3 region has 13 residues. Trimming left V 5 bases short and J 0 bases short, with 7 bases between. The germline V gene has CDR1 SGHAT and CDR2 FQNNGV. DNA for the CDR3: TGTGCCAGCAGCATAACGGACCAAGAGACCCAGTACTTC. Its protein product is CASSITDQETQYF.

The chain combines TRBV5-1 with TRBJ2-3, with 7 positions matching TRBD2. CDR1 SGHRS and CDR2 YFSETQ come from the germline V gene. The CDR3 consists of 16 residues. V was pared by 3 bases and J by 4 bases, with 11 bases of the junction left unmatched. This CDR3 reads CASSSLISGSPDTQYF. CDR3 nucleotides: TGCGCCAGCAGCTCCTTGATTAGCGGGTCCCCAGATACGCAGTATTTT.

The J gene is TRBJ1-1, the V gene TRBV18; D is undetermined. CDR3 length: 13 residues. V lost 2 bases to trimming and J lost 4 bases, with 8 bases between them. Germline loops: CDR1 KGHSH, CDR2 LQKENI. CDR3 nucleotides: TGTGCCAGCTCACCATTTAGTAGCACTGAAGCTTTCTTT. Translated: CASSPFSSTEAFF.

This chain joins TRBV14 and TRBJ1-6, with 10 bases lining up with TRBD1. The CDR3 has 17 amino acids. Trimming cost V 1 base and J 6 bases; bases outside gene matches: 6. The germline gives CDR1 SGHDN, CDR2 FVKESK. DNA of the CDR3: TGTGCCAGCAGCCAAGTTGAGACAGGGGGCTCTAATTCACCCCTCCACTTT. Its protein product is CASSQVETGGSNSPLHF.

This clone was detected once. This chain joins TRBV11-3 and TRBJ2-5, with TRBD2 matching 10 bases. With V trimmed by 5 bases and J by 7 bases, 7 bases remained unmatched. The CDR3 runs 14 residues. CDR1 SGHNT and CDR2 YENEEA come from the germline V gene. This CDR3 is CASSLTSGVGTQYF. CDR3 DNA sequence: TGTGCCAGCAGCCTCACTAGCGGGGTAGGGACCCAGTACTTC.

The chain recombines TRBV15 with TRBJ1-1, with 8 bases matching TRBD1. Per germline, CDR1 LNHNV and CDR2 YYDKDF (reference sequence). J gave up 0 bases and V 6 bases, and 0 bases lay outside the gene matches. The CDR3 contains 13 residues. DNA of the CDR3: TGTGCCACCAGGGACAGGGTGAACACTGAAGCTTTCTTT. As protein: CATRDRVNTEAFF.

The genes are TRBV6-4 and TRBJ2-3; D unresolved. Germline CDR1 MRHNA, CDR2 SNTAGT. The CDR3 extends over 11 amino acids. V was pared by 7 bases and J by 3 bases, with 5 bases between. The CDR3 sequence is CASIITDTQYF. The CDR3 bases are TGTGCCAGCATAATAACAGATACGCAGTATTTT.

The J gene is TRBJ2-5, the V gene TRBV6-6, with 8 bases aligning to TRBD1. The germline CDR1 and CDR2 sequences are MNHNY and SVGAGI (reference sequence). This CDR3 is built from 15 residues. The J segment lost 5 bases and the V segment lost 5 bases, leaving 10 bases of the junction unmatched. The CDR3 region is CASSPRDRLGETQYF. DNA for the CDR3: TGTGCCAGCAGTCCCCGGGACAGGTTAGGGGAGACCCAGTACTTC.

The genes are TRBV19 and TRBJ2-5; TRBD1 matches at 10 bases. The CDR3 has 19 amino acids. Trimming at V came to 3 bases and at J to 4 bases, leaving 17 bases not matched to a gene. Germline V gene data show CDR1 as LNHDA and CDR2 as SQIVND (reference sequence). The CDR3 protein is CASSIQVWGQGLSRETQYF. CDR3 in DNA: TGTGCCAGTAGTATTCAGGTTTGGGGACAGGGGTTGTCACGAGAGACCCAGTACTTC.

The V and J genes are TRBV7-2 and TRBJ2-5, with D possibly TRBD2 on 6 matching bases. Trimming stripped 5 bases from V and 1 base from J, with 14 bases between. The germline CDR1 and CDR2 sequences are SGHTA and FQGNSA. The CDR3 is 15 amino acids. CDR3 region: CASSQTGVLQETQYF. CDR3 bases: TGTGCCAGCAGCCAAACGGGGGTCCTCCAAGAGACCCAGTACTTC.

The chain uses TRBV7-2 and TRBJ2-5; 8 nucleotides agree with TRBD2. Germline V gene sequence: CDR1 SGHTA, CDR2 FQGNSA. The CDR3 runs 14 residues. V lost 5 bases and J lost 3; bases outside the gene matches: 5. CDR3 sequence reads: CASSVEAGEETQYF. The CDR3, as DNA: TGTGCCAGCAGCGTCGAAGCGGGGGAAGAGACCCAGTACTTC. Full variable domain (rest looked up from reference TRBV7-2 and TRBJ2-5): GAGVSQSPSNKVTEKGKDVELRCDPISGHTALYWYRQSLGQGLEFLIYFQGNSAPDKSGLPSDRFSAERTGGSVSTLTIQRTQQEDSAVYLCASSVEAGEETQYFGPGTRLLVL.

The genes are TRBV25-1 and TRBJ1-2; 8 bases fit TRBD1. V lost 4 bases to trimming and J lost 4 bases; unmatched junction nucleotides: 2. The CDR3 length is 13 residues. In germline, CDR1 is MGHDK, CDR2 SYGVNS. The CDR3 DNA reads TGTGCCAGCAGTGTACAGGGGGGCTATGGCTACACCTTC. The encoded protein is CASSVQGGYGYTF.

The chain is built from TRBV19 and TRBJ1-2; 12 bases agree with TRBD1. This CDR3 is 18 amino acids long. V was pared by 4 bases and J by 5 bases, with 14 bases of the junction left unmatched. Germline assignment: CDR1 LNHDA and CDR2 SQIVND (reference sequence). CDR3 amino acids: CASSSIPGQGAPRYGYTF. DNA for the CDR3: TGTGCCAGTAGTAGCATACCGGGACAGGGGGCCCCGCGGTATGGCTACACCTTC.